A selection of T cell receptor beta chains follows, all from one sample in a study of cytomegalovirus exposure and HLA in healthy donors. Libraries were prepared by immunoSEQ multiplex PCR; TCRdb keeps only in-frame clonotypes and omits some of them. The table lists 140,000 or so clones, nearly 80% of them singletons, with 1.5% to 2% in the top ten. The specimen sequenced was PBMCs. These receptors all come from a woman aged 25-40 years in good health and CMV-seronegative. CDR3s leave out the opening cysteine and the closing phenylalanine or tryptophan. The D gene is left open where the match is weak.

CDR3: ASSSRQGERYGYT; D: TRBD1; V: TRBV9
CDR3: ASSLAAGGFYGYT; D: TRBD1; V: TRBV5-4
CDR3: ASSSGGATSGGSYNEQF; D: TRBD2; V: TRBV7-2
CDR3: ASSLAGGQGAGDTQY; D: TRBD1; V: TRBV7-6
CDR3: ASSQDRVFSTGELF; D: TRBD1; V: TRBV7-8
CDR3: ASSQQRTSGLNEQF; D: TRBD2; V: TRBV4-1
CDR3: ASSPGGGDTEAF; D: NA; V: TRBV7-8
CDR3: ASSERAGLYEQY; D: NA; V: TRBV2
CDR3: ASSLDALAGGVTGELF; D: TRBD2; V: TRBV11-2
CDR3: ASSPRPVQAGANVLT; D: NA; V: TRBV11-2
CDR3: ASSDVGEGNTIY; D: NA; V: TRBV6-1
CDR3: SVDSPQTQY; D: NA; V: TRBV29-1
CDR3: ASSPNTSPLH; D: NA; V: TRBV6-5
CDR3: ASSPPGTAGNTEAF; D: TRBD1; V: TRBV27
CDR3: ASSEADNPTEAF; D: NA; V: TRBV2
CDR3: ASSPRDDYGYT; D: NA; V: TRBV5-1
CDR3: ASSVDSLDTDTQY; D: NA; V: TRBV9
CDR3: ASSADRAFGYT; D: TRBD1; V: TRBV7-8
CDR3: ASSDSTEAF; D: NA; V: TRBV6-1
CDR3: SVEGTGNVWAEAF; D: TRBD1; V: TRBV29-1
CDR3: ASNIGGPLTPGELF; D: NA; V: TRBV19
CDR3: ASSPRERGAHTQY; D: TRBD2; V: TRBV18
CDR3: ASRSAQRYEQY; D: NA; V: TRBV2
CDR3: ASSYSGGYNEQF; D: TRBD2; V: TRBV7-2
CDR3: ASSARTGLGEQY; D: TRBD1; V: TRBV7-2
CDR3: ASTPGQGASGTEAF; D: TRBD1; V: TRBV19
CDR3: ASRATGSTNEKLF; D: TRBD1; V: TRBV2
CDR3: ASSAYNEKLF; D: NA; V: TRBV2
CDR3: ASSLFTSSSGNTIY; D: NA; V: TRBV5-1
CDR3: ASSLDRDSQY; D: TRBD1; V: TRBV11-2
CDR3: ASSWDSQGQDTQY; D: TRBD1; V: TRBV5-4
CDR3: ASSYKASGGGEQF; D: TRBD2; V: TRBV6-6
CDR3: ASRRAPPLLDRFREETQY; D: NA; V: TRBV9
CDR3: ASSPLTGNYGYT; D: TRBD1; V: TRBV6-5
CDR3: ASRGEGNSPLH; D: NA; V: TRBV5-1
CDR3: AWSPRGAAKNIQY; D: NA; V: TRBV30
CDR3: ASGYGRAQPQH; D: NA; V: TRBV27
CDR3: ASSSYSGSLTSYEQY; D: NA; V: TRBV27
CDR3: ASSPPGQSNYGYT; D: TRBD1; V: TRBV7-8
CDR3: ATEGLGNEQF; D: TRBD2; V: TRBV2
CDR3: ASSPLTGSGAEAF; D: TRBD1; V: TRBV5-1
CDR3: ASSSVGHQY; D: NA; V: TRBV5-1
CDR3: ASSLGDSGGQPQH; D: TRBD1; V: TRBV7-6
CDR3: ASSQDSRGVEKLF; D: TRBD1; V: TRBV4-3
CDR3: ASSYSSGKANYGYT; D: NA; V: TRBV6-5
CDR3: SARAAEAF; D: NA; V: TRBV20-1
CDR3: SVEGTGILNSEAF; D: TRBD1; V: TRBV29-1
CDR3: ASSLLTTSGGQETQY; D: TRBD2; V: TRBV27
CDR3: ATSSPINTSTDTQY; D: NA; V: TRBV15
CDR3: ASSRGMNTEAF; D: NA; V: TRBV14